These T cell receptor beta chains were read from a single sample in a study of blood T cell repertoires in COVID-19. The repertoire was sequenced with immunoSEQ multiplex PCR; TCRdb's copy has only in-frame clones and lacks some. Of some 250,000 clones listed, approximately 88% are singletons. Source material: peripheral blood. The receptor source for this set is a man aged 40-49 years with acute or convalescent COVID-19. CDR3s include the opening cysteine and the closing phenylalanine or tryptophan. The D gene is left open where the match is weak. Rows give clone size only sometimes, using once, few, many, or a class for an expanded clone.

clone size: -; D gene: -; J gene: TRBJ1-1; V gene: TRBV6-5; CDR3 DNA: TGTGCCAGCAGTCCTCCGGGACTCCAGAACACTGAAGCTTTCTTT; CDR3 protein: CASSPPGLQNTEAFF
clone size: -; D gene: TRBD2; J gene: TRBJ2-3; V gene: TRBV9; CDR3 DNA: TGTGCCAGCAGCGTATCTGGGGGGAGGGCTTATGATACGCAGTATTTT; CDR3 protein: CASSVSGGRAYDTQYF
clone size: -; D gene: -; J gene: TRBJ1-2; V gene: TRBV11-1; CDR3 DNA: TGTGCCAGCAGCCCAGAGCAGGGAACCCTTAACTATGGCTACACCTTC; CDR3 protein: CASSPEQGTLNYGYTF
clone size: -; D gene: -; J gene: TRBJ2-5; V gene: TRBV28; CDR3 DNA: TGTGCCAGCAGTCTCCCCTACAGGGACCGAGGAGAGACCCAGTACTTC; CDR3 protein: CASSLPYRDRGETQYF
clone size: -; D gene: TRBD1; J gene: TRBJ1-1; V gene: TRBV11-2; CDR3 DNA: TGTGCCAGCAGCTCCTGGACAGGGGGCCCACTGAACACTGAAGCTTTCTTT; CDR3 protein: CASSSWTGGPLNTEAFF
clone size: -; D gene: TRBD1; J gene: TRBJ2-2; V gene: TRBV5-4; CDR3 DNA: TGTGCCAGCAGCCTCGCGGGACAGGGGGTAGCCGGGGAGCTGTTTTTT; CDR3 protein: CASSLAGQGVAGELFF
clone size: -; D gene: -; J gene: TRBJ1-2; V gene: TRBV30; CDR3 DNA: TGTGCCTGGAGTTTACGGGGTGGGTATGGCTACACCTTC; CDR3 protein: CAWSLRGGYGYTF
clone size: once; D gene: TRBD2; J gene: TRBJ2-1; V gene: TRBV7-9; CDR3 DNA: TGTGCCAGCAGCTCTTCCCGCGGGACTAGAAATGGGAATGAGCAGTTCTTC; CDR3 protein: CASSSSRGTRNGNEQFF
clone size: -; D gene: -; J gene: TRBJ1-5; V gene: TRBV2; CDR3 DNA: TGTGCCAGCAGCCCCGGAGGCAATCAGCCCCAGCATTTT; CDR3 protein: CASSPGGNQPQHF
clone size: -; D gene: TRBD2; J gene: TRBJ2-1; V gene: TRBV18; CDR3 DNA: TGTGCCAGCTCACCACCACGGACTAGCGGGACAGGTTACAATGAGCAGTTCTTC; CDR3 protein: CASSPPRTSGTGYNEQFF
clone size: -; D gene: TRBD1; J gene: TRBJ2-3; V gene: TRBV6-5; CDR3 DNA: TGTGCCAGCAGTACGACAGGGGTAGGCACAGATACGCAGTATTTT; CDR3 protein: CASSTTGVGTDTQYF
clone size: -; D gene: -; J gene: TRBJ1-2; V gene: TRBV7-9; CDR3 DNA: TGTGCCAGCAGCTTATTAGGGGGAAGCTATGGCTACACCTTC; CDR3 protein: CASSLLGGSYGYTF
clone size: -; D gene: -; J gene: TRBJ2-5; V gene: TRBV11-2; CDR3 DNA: TGTGCCAGCAGCTTACTCCCACAGGAGACCCAGTACTTC; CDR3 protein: CASSLLPQETQYF
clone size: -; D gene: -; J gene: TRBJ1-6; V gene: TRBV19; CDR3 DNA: TGTGCCAGTAGTATCGGCCGGCAGGTTAATTCACCCCTCCACTTT; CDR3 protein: CASSIGRQVNSPLHF
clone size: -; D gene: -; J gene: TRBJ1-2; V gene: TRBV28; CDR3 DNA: TGTGCCAGCAGTTTAAGAGCGGGGAGCTATGGCTACACCTTC; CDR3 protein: CASSLRAGSYGYTF
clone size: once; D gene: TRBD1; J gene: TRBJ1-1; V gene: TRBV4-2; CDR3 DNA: TGTGCCAGCAGCAAAACCGGCAGGGGGCTTGGCACTGAAGCTTTCTTT; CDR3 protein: CASSKTGRGLGTEAFF
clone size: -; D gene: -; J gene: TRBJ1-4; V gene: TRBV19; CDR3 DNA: TGTGCTTCCCGGGGCAGGGGTGCAACTAATGAAAAACTGTTTTTT; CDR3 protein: CASRGRGATNEKLFF
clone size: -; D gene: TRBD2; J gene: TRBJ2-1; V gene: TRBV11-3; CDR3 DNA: TGTGCCAGCAGCATAGGACTAGCGGCCTACAATGAGCAGTTCTTC; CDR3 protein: CASSIGLAAYNEQFF
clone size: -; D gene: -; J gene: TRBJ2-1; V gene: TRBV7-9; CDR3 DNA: TGTGCCAGCAGCTTAGCGGGAGACTACAATGAGCAGTTCTTC; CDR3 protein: CASSLAGDYNEQFF
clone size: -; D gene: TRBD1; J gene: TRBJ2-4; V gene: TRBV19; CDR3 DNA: TGTGCCAGTAGTATAAGATGGGACAGGGAAGCCAAAAACATTCAGTACTTC; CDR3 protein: CASSIRWDREAKNIQYF
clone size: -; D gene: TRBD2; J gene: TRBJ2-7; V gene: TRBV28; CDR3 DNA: TGTGCCAGCAGCCCCCTGGGCGGGAGTGGTAACGAGCAGTACTTC; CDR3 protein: CASSPLGGSGNEQYF
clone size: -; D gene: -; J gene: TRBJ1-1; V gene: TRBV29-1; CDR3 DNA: TGCAGCGCTGGACAGCTAAACACTGAAGCTTTCTTT; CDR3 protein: CSAGQLNTEAFF
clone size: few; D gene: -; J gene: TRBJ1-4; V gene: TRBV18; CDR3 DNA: TGTGCCAGCTCACCACCGGCGTCCCGCCCGGGTGAAAAACTGTTTTTT; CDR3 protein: CASSPPASRPGEKLFF
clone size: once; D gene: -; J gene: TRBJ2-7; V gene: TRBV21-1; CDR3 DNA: TGTGCCAGCAGCAGGGCCCACGAGCAGTACTTC; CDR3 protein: CASSRAHEQYF
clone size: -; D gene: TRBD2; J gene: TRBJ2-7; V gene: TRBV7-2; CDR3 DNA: TGTGCCAGCAGCTTCGCGGGAGCCCCCAGCGAGCAGTACTTC; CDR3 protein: CASSFAGAPSEQYF
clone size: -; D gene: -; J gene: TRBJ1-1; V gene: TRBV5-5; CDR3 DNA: TGTGCCAGCAGCTTTAGTTCGCCTGAAGCTTTCTTT; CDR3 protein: CASSFSSPEAFF
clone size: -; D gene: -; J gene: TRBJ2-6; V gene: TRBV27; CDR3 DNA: TGTGCCAGCAGTCCCCGGAGGAACTCTGGGGCCAACGTCCTGACTTTC; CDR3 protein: CASSPRRNSGANVLTF
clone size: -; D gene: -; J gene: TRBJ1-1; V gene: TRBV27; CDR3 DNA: TGTGCCAGCAGTTTAGCTTGGAGGACTGAAGCTTTCTTT; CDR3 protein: CASSLAWRTEAFF